Listed below are T cell receptor beta chains from one sample, sequenced in a study of response to subunit inactivated influenza vaccine. TCRdb redid the calling of the RT-PCR reads with MiXCR, one entry per CDR3 protein. In the table there are about 780,000 distinct CDR3 sequences, 18% of which are singletons. The sample was PBMCs from blood, taken roughly 5 days after vaccination. These TCRs come from a man over 45 who received an inactivated influenza vaccine. CDR3s include the opening cysteine and the closing phenylalanine or tryptophan. The order of the fields is D gene, J gene, clone size, V gene, CDR3 protein, CDR3 DNA. The D gene is left open where the match is weak. A clone size is listed for some rows: how often the clone was seen (once, few, many), or a class if it is expanded.

D gene: NA
J gene: TRBJ2-1
clone size: many
V gene: TRBV20-1
CDR3 protein: CSASVGSGEQFF
CDR3 DNA: TGCAGTGCTAGTGTAGGTTCCGGTGAGCAGTTCTTC

D gene: NA
J gene: TRBJ2-7
clone size: many
V gene: TRBV29-1
CDR3 protein: CSVGGPYEQYF
CDR3 DNA: TGCAGCGTGGGCGGTCCCTACGAGCAGTACTTC

D gene: NA
J gene: TRBJ1-3
clone size: NA
V gene: TRBV5-6
CDR3 protein: CASSFRGRGDGNTIYF
CDR3 DNA: TGTGCCAGCAGCTTTCGAGGCCGGGGTGATGGAAACACCATATATTTT

D gene: TRBD2
J gene: TRBJ2-1
clone size: NA
V gene: TRBV15
CDR3 protein: CATSAMREWYNEQFF
CDR3 DNA: TGTGCCACCAGCGCTATGCGGGAGTGGTACAATGAGCAGTTCTTC

D gene: TRBD2
J gene: TRBJ2-3
clone size: few
V gene: TRBV20-1
CDR3 protein: CSAPPSGTTDTQYF
CDR3 DNA: TGCAGTGCCCCCCCGAGCGGGACCACAGATACGCAGTATTTT

D gene: NA
J gene: TRBJ1-2
clone size: NA
V gene: TRBV27
CDR3 protein: CASTTSGGGGYTF
CDR3 DNA: TGTGCCAGCACCACCTCGGGAGGGGGTGGCTACACCTTC

D gene: NA
J gene: TRBJ1-1
clone size: NA
V gene: TRBV12-3/TRBV12-4
CDR3 protein: CASIKGVGDTEAFF
CDR3 DNA: TGTGCCAGCATCAAGGGAGTCGGTGACACTGAAGCTTTCTTT

D gene: TRBD1
J gene: TRBJ2-3
clone size: NA
V gene: TRBV4-3
CDR3 protein: CASSHRDRDTDTQYF
CDR3 DNA: TGCGCCAGCAGTCACCGGGACAGAGACACAGATACGCAGTATTTT

D gene: NA
J gene: TRBJ1-1
clone size: many
V gene: TRBV29-1
CDR3 protein: CSVAGGYTEAFF
CDR3 DNA: TGCAGCGTTGCTGGGGGCTACACTGAAGCTTTCTTT

D gene: TRBD2
J gene: TRBJ2-1
clone size: NA
V gene: TRBV10-3
CDR3 protein: CAIRERDFTNEQFF
CDR3 DNA: TGTGCCATCAGGGAGCGGGACTTTACCAATGAGCAGTTCTTC

D gene: NA
J gene: TRBJ2-3
clone size: NA
V gene: TRBV28
CDR3 protein: CASSPIRRTVSTDTQYF
CDR3 DNA: TGTGCCAGCAGTCCGATAAGACGGACAGTTAGCACAGATACGCAGTATTTT

D gene: NA
J gene: TRBJ2-7
clone size: few
V gene: TRBV28
CDR3 protein: CASSVGSLHEQYF
CDR3 DNA: TGTGCCAGCAGTGTGGGAAGCTTGCACGAGCAGTACTTC

D gene: NA
J gene: TRBJ2-2
clone size: few
V gene: TRBV27
CDR3 protein: CASTRRLFAGELFF
CDR3 DNA: TGTGCCAGCACCAGACGTCTATTTGCCGGGGAGCTGTTTTTT

D gene: TRBD1
J gene: TRBJ2-7
clone size: few
V gene: TRBV10-3
CDR3 protein: CASSTKGQPSYEQYF
CDR3 DNA: TGTGCCAGCTCCACGAAGGGACAGCCCTCCTACGAGCAGTACTTC

D gene: NA
J gene: TRBJ2-7
clone size: NA
V gene: TRBV7-2
CDR3 protein: CASSLNSRSYEQYF
CDR3 DNA: TGTGCCAGCAGCTTAAATAGCCGGAGCTACGAGCAGTACTTC

D gene: TRBD2
J gene: TRBJ2-7
clone size: NA
V gene: TRBV20-1
CDR3 protein: CSARLAGDAYEQYF
CDR3 DNA: TGCAGTGCTAGACTAGCGGGAGACGCCTACGAGCAGTACTTC

D gene: TRBD2
J gene: TRBJ2-5
clone size: NA
V gene: TRBV7-3
CDR3 protein: CASSSNPGLAGQETQYF
CDR3 DNA: TGTGCCAGCAGCTCAAATCCGGGACTAGCGGGTCAAGAGACCCAGTACTTC

D gene: TRBD2
J gene: TRBJ2-5
clone size: NA
V gene: TRBV20-1
CDR3 protein: CSARDRGGTQYF
CDR3 DNA: TGCAGTGCTAGAGATCGGGGGGGGACCCAGTACTTC

D gene: TRBD2
J gene: TRBJ2-5
clone size: NA
V gene: TRBV7-2
CDR3 protein: CASSQLAGGVETQYF
CDR3 DNA: TGTGCCAGCAGCCAACTAGCGGGAGGCGTGGAGACCCAGTACTTC

D gene: NA
J gene: TRBJ2-1
clone size: NA
V gene: TRBV27
CDR3 protein: CASSTYRGAGFNEQFF
CDR3 DNA: TGTGCCAGCAGTACCTACCGTGGGGCGGGTTTTAATGAGCAGTTCTTC

D gene: NA
J gene: TRBJ2-2
clone size: few
V gene: TRBV5-1
CDR3 protein: CASSPMGTGTGELFF
CDR3 DNA: TGCGCCAGCAGCCCTATGGGGACCGGCACCGGGGAGCTGTTTTTT

D gene: NA
J gene: TRBJ2-5
clone size: NA
V gene: TRBV6-2/TRBV6-3
CDR3 protein: CASRPPARQETQYF
CDR3 DNA: TGTGCCAGCAGACCTCCGGCGCGGCAAGAGACCCAGTACTTC

D gene: NA
J gene: TRBJ2-3
clone size: NA
V gene: TRBV27
CDR3 protein: CASSHRGARGTDTQYF
CDR3 DNA: TGTGCCAGCAGCCACCGGGGGGCGCGCGGCACAGATACGCAGTATTTT

D gene: NA
J gene: TRBJ2-3
clone size: NA
V gene: TRBV12-3/TRBV12-4
CDR3 protein: CASSFQGGSADTQYF
CDR3 DNA: TGTGCCAGCAGTTTTCAGGGCGGGTCAGCAGATACGCAGTATTTT

D gene: NA
J gene: TRBJ2-5
clone size: NA
V gene: TRBV20-1
CDR3 protein: CSVFLHPSQETQYF
CDR3 DNA: TGCAGTGTTTTTTTGCACCCGTCCCAAGAGACCCAGTACTTC

D gene: NA
J gene: TRBJ1-5
clone size: few
V gene: TRBV5-1
CDR3 protein: CASSPYPDQPQHF
CDR3 DNA: TGCGCCAGCAGCCCTTACCCTGATCAGCCCCAGCATTTT

D gene: NA
J gene: TRBJ2-5
clone size: NA
V gene: TRBV5-1
CDR3 protein: CASSAGRSQETQYF
CDR3 DNA: TGCGCCAGCAGCGCGGGACGCAGCCAAGAGACCCAGTACTTC

D gene: NA
J gene: TRBJ2-3
clone size: NA
V gene: TRBV7-2
CDR3 protein: CASSPPMRGTQYF
CDR3 DNA: TGTGCCAGCAGCCCCCCCATGCGGGGTACGCAGTATTTT

D gene: NA
J gene: TRBJ1-6
clone size: NA
V gene: TRBV10-3
CDR3 protein: CAISESKGLESIGNSPLHF
CDR3 DNA: TGTGCCATCAGTGAGTCGAAAGGCCTTGAATCAATAGGGAATTCACCCCTCCACTTT

D gene: TRBD1
J gene: TRBJ1-6
clone size: NA
V gene: TRBV30
CDR3 protein: CAWSVQGGNHSPLHF
CDR3 DNA: TGTGCCTGGAGTGTACAAGGGGGCAACCATTCACCCCTCCACTTT

D gene: TRBD1
J gene: TRBJ2-1
clone size: few
V gene: TRBV24-1
CDR3 protein: CATSGQTGISYNEQFF
CDR3 DNA: TGTGCCACCAGTGGTCAGACAGGGATCTCCTACAATGAGCAGTTCTTC

D gene: NA
J gene: TRBJ2-1
clone size: NA
V gene: TRBV6-5
CDR3 protein: CASSYSAGEPYNEQFF
CDR3 DNA: TGTGCCAGCAGTTACTCAGCCGGGGAGCCCTACAATGAGCAGTTCTTC

D gene: NA
J gene: TRBJ1-2
clone size: NA
V gene: TRBV12-3/TRBV12-4
CDR3 protein: CASSPTPRIGYTF
CDR3 DNA: TGTGCCAGCAGCCCGACACCTCGAATAGGCTACACCTTC

D gene: TRBD1
J gene: TRBJ2-1
clone size: few
V gene: TRBV7-9
CDR3 protein: CASSYDLTGFNEQFF
CDR3 DNA: TGTGCCAGCAGTTACGACCTGACAGGGTTCAATGAGCAGTTCTTC

D gene: NA
J gene: TRBJ2-6
clone size: few
V gene: TRBV14
CDR3 protein: CASSQGAFSGANVLTF
CDR3 DNA: TGTGCCAGCAGCCAAGGGGCGTTCTCTGGGGCCAACGTCCTGACTTTC

D gene: TRBD1
J gene: TRBJ2-7
clone size: NA
V gene: TRBV5-1
CDR3 protein: CASSGRTGINEQYF
CDR3 DNA: TGCGCCAGCAGCGGAAGGACAGGGATAAACGAGCAGTACTTC

D gene: NA
J gene: TRBJ1-5
clone size: NA
V gene: TRBV5-8
CDR3 protein: CASSLTGRGQPQHF
CDR3 DNA: TGTGCCAGCAGCTTGACAGGGAGAGGACAGCCCCAGCATTTT

D gene: NA
J gene: TRBJ2-5
clone size: NA
V gene: TRBV28
CDR3 protein: CASSSLLETQYF
CDR3 DNA: TGTGCCAGCAGTTCGTTGTTGGAGACCCAGTACTTC

D gene: TRBD1
J gene: TRBJ2-7
clone size: few
V gene: TRBV20-1
CDR3 protein: CSARPGQGANEQYF
CDR3 DNA: TGCAGTGCTAGACCGGGACAGGGGGCTAACGAGCAGTACTTC

D gene: NA
J gene: TRBJ2-3
clone size: many
V gene: TRBV7-6
CDR3 protein: CASSLTSGASTDTQYF
CDR3 DNA: TGTGCCAGCAGCTTGACCAGCGGAGCTAGCACAGATACGCAGTATTTT

D gene: TRBD2
J gene: TRBJ2-7
clone size: few
V gene: TRBV7-2
CDR3 protein: CASSNSGGAAQYF
CDR3 DNA: TGTGCCAGCAGCAACAGCGGGGGGGCCGCGCAGTACTTC

D gene: TRBD1
J gene: TRBJ2-2
clone size: many
V gene: TRBV6-1
CDR3 protein: CASSIMDRVGGELFF
CDR3 DNA: TGTGCCAGCAGTATCATGGACAGGGTCGGAGGGGAGCTGTTTTTT

D gene: TRBD2
J gene: TRBJ2-7
clone size: NA
V gene: TRBV7-6
CDR3 protein: CASSLQNSRIASGRYEQYF
CDR3 DNA: TGTGCCAGCAGCTTACAAAATTCCCGTATCGCTAGCGGAAGATACGAGCAGTACTTC

D gene: NA
J gene: TRBJ2-7
clone size: NA
V gene: TRBV7-6
CDR3 protein: CASSILRGGGGEQYF
CDR3 DNA: TGTGCCAGCAGCATTCTCCGGGGAGGCGGAGGCGAGCAGTACTTC

D gene: TRBD1
J gene: TRBJ1-5
clone size: NA
V gene: TRBV5-1
CDR3 protein: CASSPAGTAQNQPQHF
CDR3 DNA: TGCGCCAGCAGCCCGGCGGGGACAGCCCAAAATCAGCCCCAGCATTTT

D gene: NA
J gene: TRBJ1-1
clone size: NA
V gene: TRBV10-3
CDR3 protein: CAISVAGNTEAFF
CDR3 DNA: TGTGCCATCAGTGTGGCGGGGAACACTGAAGCTTTCTTT

D gene: NA
J gene: TRBJ2-2
clone size: NA
V gene: TRBV18
CDR3 protein: CASSPPVSGASTGELFF
CDR3 DNA: TGTGCCAGCTCACCACCGGTCTCCGGTGCCTCCACCGGGGAGCTGTTTTTT

D gene: TRBD1
J gene: TRBJ2-7
clone size: NA
V gene: TRBV6-2/TRBV6-3
CDR3 protein: CASSYSILEGQGNYEQYF
CDR3 DNA: TGTGCCAGCAGTTACTCGATTTTAGAGGGACAGGGGAACTACGAGCAGTACTTC

D gene: NA
J gene: TRBJ2-3
clone size: few
V gene: TRBV20-1
CDR3 protein: CSAIPKGFTDTQYF
CDR3 DNA: TGCAGTGCCATCCCAAAAGGGTTCACGGATACGCAGTATTTT

D gene: NA
J gene: TRBJ2-6
clone size: few
V gene: TRBV7-9
CDR3 protein: CASSGNSGANVLTF
CDR3 DNA: TGTGCCAGCAGCGGCAACTCTGGGGCCAACGTCCTGACTTTC

D gene: TRBD1
J gene: TRBJ1-1
clone size: once
V gene: TRBV5-6
CDR3 protein: CASRGQDNTEAFF
CDR3 DNA: TGTGCCAGCCGAGGACAGGACAACACTGAAGCTTTCTTT

D gene: NA
J gene: TRBJ2-3
clone size: NA
V gene: TRBV5-1
CDR3 protein: CASSKGTYLGTDTQYF
CDR3 DNA: TGCGCCAGCAGTAAGGGGACCTATCTAGGCACAGATACGCAGTATTTT

D gene: NA
J gene: TRBJ1-1
clone size: few
V gene: TRBV27
CDR3 protein: CASSQASFSGVNTEAFF
CDR3 DNA: TGTGCCAGCAGTCAAGCGTCGTTCTCAGGGGTGAACACTGAAGCTTTCTTT

D gene: NA
J gene: TRBJ1-1
clone size: NA
V gene: TRBV7-2
CDR3 protein: CASSYHTQNTEAFF
CDR3 DNA: TGTGCCAGCAGCTACCACACACAGAACACTGAAGCTTTCTTT

D gene: NA
J gene: TRBJ1-5
clone size: NA
V gene: TRBV20-1
CDR3 protein: CSASLHNNQPQHF
CDR3 DNA: TGCAGTGCTAGTCTACACAACAATCAGCCCCAGCATTTT

D gene: TRBD1
J gene: TRBJ1-3
clone size: many
V gene: TRBV29-1
CDR3 protein: CSAGQGPGNTIYF
CDR3 DNA: TGCAGCGCTGGACAGGGACCTGGAAACACCATATATTTT

D gene: TRBD1
J gene: TRBJ2-5
clone size: NA
V gene: TRBV3-1
CDR3 protein: CASSDRDRTSLETQYF
CDR3 DNA: TGTGCCAGCAGCGACCGGGACAGGACATCTTTAGAGACCCAGTACTTC

D gene: NA
J gene: TRBJ1-1
clone size: few
V gene: TRBV6-1
CDR3 protein: CASSPGRRENTEAFF
CDR3 DNA: TGTGCCAGCAGCCCTGGGAGGAGAGAGAACACTGAAGCTTTCTTT